The 10 T cell receptor beta chains reported below all come from one sample, sequenced in a study of shared clonotypes between healthy human individuals. This table comes from immunoSEQ multiplex PCR, and its TCRdb copy is limited to in-frame clones, with some not included. The table has more than 1.2 million clones, 98% seen once. The source material was naive CD4+ T cells sorted from blood. Subset reported: CD45RA+ positively selected. These receptors were obtained from a man aged 25-45 years in good health.

The V and J genes are TRBV14 and TRBJ2-7; the match to TRBD2 covers 8 bases. Looked up from germline, CDR1 is SGHDN and CDR2 is FVKESK. With 2 bases clipped from V and 0 bases from J, the junction kept 6 bases outside the gene matches. The CDR3 contains 16 residues. The CDR3 protein is CASSQRVGLGSYEQYF. The CDR3 coding sequence is TGTGCCAGCAGCCAACGAGTGGGACTAGGCTCCTACGAGCAGTACTTC.

The chain has TRBV7-9 and TRBJ2-7; D may correspond to TRBD1 or TRBD2 (5 bases each). Trimming took off 5 bases at V and 6 bases at J, with 26 bases between the two ends. This CDR3 has 17 residues. CDR1 and CDR2 (germline): SEHNR, FQNEAQ (reference sequence). The CDR3 reads CASSTPRGGSSDSEQYF. Written as DNA, the CDR3 is TGTGCCAGCAGCACCCCTAGGGGTGGTAGTTCGGACTCCGAGCAGTACTTC.

Concerning this clone: A junction boundary mismatches the germline segment, possibly from a read error. V gene TRBV5-1 combines with J gene TRBJ1-2; possible D gene TRBD1, 5 bases. CDR3 size: 14 residues. The V gene's germline CDR1 is SGHRS and CDR2 YFSETQ. CDR3 sequence reads: CASSLGSRDPHSPF. CDR3 in DNA: TGCGCCAGCAGCTTGGGGTCGAGGGACCCACACTCTCCCTTC. Combining the CDR3 with reference TRBV5-1 and TRBJ1-2 gives the whole variable domain KAGVTQTPRYLIKTRGQQVTLSCSPISGHRSVSWYQQTPGQGLQFLFEYFSETQRNKGNFPGRFSGRQFSNSRSEMNVSTLELGDSALYLCASSLGSRDPHSPFGSGTRLTVV.

The rearrangement joins TRBV29-1 to TRBJ2-7; D might be TRBD1 (6 bases). This CDR3 has 12 residues. Germline-derived CDR1 and CDR2 are SQVTM and ANQGSEA. Trimming took 0 bases from V and 3 from J, leaving 6 bases between them. In nucleotides, the CDR3 is TGCAGCGTTGAAGAGACAGGCTACGAGCAGTACTTC. Its translation is CSVEETGYEQYF.

This clone was observed a single time. Other nucleotide sequences in the sample specify the same CDR3. The chain combines TRBV28 with TRBJ2-1, with 7 bases aligning to TRBD1. The V and J ends lost 4 bases and 4 bases, in that order; junction bases with no gene match: 1. Germline values: CDR1 MDHEN, CDR2 SYDVKM. The CDR3 spans 13 residues. The CDR3 loop reads CASSWDSYNEQFF. CDR3 DNA: TGTGCCAGCAGTTGGGACAGTTACAATGAGCAGTTCTTC.

The chain couples TRBV28 to TRBJ2-2, with D hard to call. With 3 bases removed from V and 4 bases from J, the gap between germline ends came to 6 bases. CDR3 size: 13 residues. From germline, CDR1 is MDHEN and CDR2 SYDVKM. The CDR3 loop reads CASSFGFTGELFF. The CDR3 nucleotides are TGTGCCAGCAGTTTTGGTTTCACCGGGGAGCTGTTTTTT.

In DNA, the CDR3 is TGTGCCAGCAGGGTAACAGGGTACAATGAGCAGTTCTTC. As protein: CASRVTGYNEQFF. J is TRBJ2-1 and V is TRBV2, with D tentatively TRBD1 (6 bases). Germline values: CDR1 SNHLY, CDR2 FYNNEI. Trimming stripped 6 bases from V and 4 bases from J, with 10 bases between. CDR3 length: 13 residues.

This chain connects TRBV5-6 to TRBJ2-1; D may be TRBD2 (6 bases). CDR1 and CDR2 (germline): SGHDT, YYEEEE. Trimming shortened V by 2 bases and J by 7 bases, and 16 bases separated the two germline ends. The CDR3 extends over 15 amino acids. This CDR3 is CASSFRAGTGNEQFF. CDR3 nucleotide sequence: TGTGCCAGCAGCTTTAGGGCAGGGACTGGTAATGAGCAGTTCTTC.

The chain couples TRBV5-1 to TRBJ2-2, with D uncertain. The length of the CDR3 is 13 residues. V was trimmed by 4 bases and J by 2 bases, leaving 6 bases between them. Germline lookup yields CDR1 SGHRS and CDR2 YFSETQ. The CDR3 loop is CASSGSNTGELFF. The DNA for the CDR3 is TGCGCCAGCAGCGGCAGTAACACCGGGGAGCTGTTTTTT. The entire variable domain, with the rest obtained from reference TRBV5-1 and TRBJ2-2, is as follows: KAGVTQTPRYLIKTRGQQVTLSCSPISGHRSVSWYQQTPGQGLQFLFEYFSETQRNKGNFPGRFSGRQFSNSRSEMNVSTLELGDSALYLCASSGSNTGELFFGEGSRLTVL.

The V gene is TRBV7-9, the J gene TRBJ2-5, with 8 nucleotides matching TRBD2. CDR1 is SEHNR, CDR2 FQNEAQ, per germline (reference sequence). The junction had 7 bases not matched to a gene; V was cut back by 5 bases and J by 2 bases. The CDR3 spans 15 residues. The CDR3 spells CASSHTSGGQETQYF. The CDR3 nucleotides read TGTGCCAGCAGCCATACCTCGGGAGGGCAAGAGACCCAGTACTTC. Based on the CDR3 plus reference TRBV7-9 and TRBJ2-5, the full variable domain is DTGVSQNPRHKITKRGQNVTFRCDPISEHNRLYWYRQTLGQGPEFLTYFQNEAQLEKSRLLSDRFSAERPKGSFSTLEIQRTEQGDSAMYLCASSHTSGGQETQYFGPGTRLLVL.